This is a list of T cell receptor beta chains from one sample in a study of technical replicates of blood from four donors. Sequencing was performed with immunoSEQ multiplex PCR; in TCRdb, only in-frame clones are kept and a portion is missing. The sample has about 100,000 clones, approximately 95% seen once. Sequenced input: T cells isolated from PBMCs. The receptor set was obtained from a human donor in good health. Each CDR3 is given with its conserved first and last residue. D genes are given only for firm matches.

TRBJ1-2	-	16	TRBV6-5	CASSYSLGEASYGYTF	TGTGCCAGCAGTTACTCCCTAGGGGAGGCCTCCTATGGCTACACCTTC
TRBJ2-2	TRBD2	16	TRBV7-8	CASSRGLAGGTGELFF	TGTGCCAGCAGCCGAGGGCTAGCGGGAGGCACCGGGGAGCTGTTTTTT
TRBJ2-7	-	15	TRBV9	CASSVGGDFAYEQYF	TGTGCCAGCAGCGTGGGTGGGGACTTTGCCTACGAGCAGTACTTC
TRBJ2-7	-	13	TRBV5-4	CASSSRDSYEQYF	TGTGCCAGCAGCTCCAGGGATTCCTACGAGCAGTACTTC
TRBJ1-1	TRBD1	17	TRBV28	CASSTGTGREMNTEAFF	TGTGCCAGCAGTACCGGGACAGGGAGAGAGATGAACACTGAAGCTTTCTTT
TRBJ1-2	-	13	TRBV25-1	CASSELVTYGYTF	TGTGCCAGCAGTGAATTGGTCACATATGGCTACACCTTC
TRBJ2-3	TRBD1	16	TRBV11-3	CASSRNPGQSTDTQYF	TGTGCCAGCAGCCGGAATCCGGGACAGAGCACAGATACGCAGTATTTT
TRBJ1-5	-	12	TRBV5-4	CASSLEGGPQHF	TGTGCCAGCAGCTTGGAGGGAGGACCCCAGCATTTT
TRBJ2-3	-	16	TRBV7-3	CASSSSRATSTDTQYF	TGTGCCAGCAGCTCGTCGCGAGCCACGAGCACAGATACGCAGTATTTT
TRBJ2-1	-	12	TRBV13	CASSLAFNEQFF	TGTGCCAGCAGCTTAGCCTTCAATGAGCAGTTCTTC
TRBJ1-3	-	15	TRBV6-1	CASSEMARSGNTIYF	TGTGCCAGCAGTGAAATGGCCCGCTCTGGAAACACCATATATTTT
TRBJ2-2	TRBD2	16	TRBV5-6	CASSLGSGRYTGELFF	TGTGCCAGCAGCTTGGGAAGCGGGAGGTATACCGGGGAGCTGTTTTTT
TRBJ1-2	TRBD1	15	TRBV27	CASSEIPTGNYGYTF	TGTGCCAGCAGCGAGATCCCGACAGGGAACTATGGCTACACCTTC
TRBJ2-3	-	17	TRBV21-1	CASSSLNRTGGTDTQYF	TGTGCCAGCAGCAGCCTAAATAGAACGGGAGGCACAGATACGCAGTATTTT
TRBJ1-5	-	14	TRBV28	CASSFRVHNQPQHF	TGTGCCAGCAGCTTCCGGGTTCACAATCAGCCCCAGCATTTT